The clone carrying this T cell receptor beta chain was seen more than once but under ten times. This record comes from a study of control samples from healthy donors and cancer patients. The data were produced by immunoSEQ multiplex PCR, yet TCRdb's version contains in-frame clones alone and is incomplete. The repertoire holds over 100,000 clones, with around 88% as singletons. Trimming stripped 2 bases from V and 4 bases from J, with 8 bases between. This CDR3 spans 14 amino acids. Germline CDR1 is MNHEY and CDR2 is SMNVEV (reference sequence). Input material: blood. The rearrangement joins TRBV27 to TRBJ1-4, with TRBD1 as a possible D gene (6 bases). The sequence was collected from a man aged 40-49 years in good health. CDR3 nucleotides: TGTGCCAGCAGTTTACAGGGGATTAATGAAAAACTGTTTTTT. It codes for CASSLQGINEKLFF.